Each of the 25 T cell receptor beta chains below was sequenced from the same sample in a study of OX40 agonist ivuxolimab in advanced cancers. Generated by immunoSEQ multiplex PCR, the TCRdb table keeps only in-frame clones and is missing some. The sample has 98,000 or so clones, roughly nine tenths seen once. Specimen: CD4+ or CD8+ T cells sorted from blood, collected in a trial of the OX40 agonist ivuxolimab. The receptors derive from an adult with an advanced solid tumor such as melanoma, head and neck, liver or kidney cancer.

This sequence joins TRBV19 and TRBJ1-3; TRBD1 might be the D (5 bases). V shed 2 bases and J shed 0 bases, with 11 bases lying between them. Per germline, CDR1 LNHDA and CDR2 SQIVND (reference sequence). This CDR3 has 16 amino acids. CDR3 protein: CASSILQGISGNTIYF. CDR3 coding DNA: TGTGCCAGTAGTATACTCCAGGGAATCTCTGGAAACACCATATATTTT.

V gene TRBV28 combines with J gene TRBJ2-5; 9 bases are shared with TRBD2. Per germline, CDR1 MDHEN and CDR2 SYDVKM. This CDR3 has 15 amino acids. V gave up 8 bases and J gave up 7 bases; unmatched junction bases: 14. Here the CDR3 reads CASGIPASGIGTQYF. The CDR3 DNA is TGTGCCAGCGGTATACCGGCTAGCGGGATAGGGACCCAGTACTTC. Complete variable domain (other parts from reference TRBV28 and TRBJ2-5): DVKVTQSSRYLVKRTGEKVFLECVQDMDHENMFWYRQDPGLGLRLIYFSYDVKMKEKGDIPEGYSVSREKKERFSLILESASTNQTSMYLCASGIPASGIGTQYFGPGTRLLVL.

This chain connects TRBV27 to TRBJ1-5; possibly TRBD1 for D (5 bases). The CDR3 runs to 14 residues. With 4 bases removed from V and 5 bases from J, the gap between germline ends came to 12 bases. CDR1 and CDR2 (germline): MNHEY, SMNVEV (reference sequence). Here the CDR3 DNA reads TGTGCCAGCAGTTCACCAGGGCCCGATCAGCCCCAGCATTTT. Amino acids: CASSSPGPDQPQHF.

This chain uses TRBV4-1 with TRBJ2-3; TRBD1 agrees at 8 bases. V trimming: 4 bases; J trimming: 0 bases; junction bases outside the gene matches: 3. Germline V CDR1 and CDR2: MGHRA, YSYEKL. This CDR3 comprises 15 residues. The CDR3 DNA is TGCGCCAGCAGCCCCGGGACAGGAAGCACAGATACGCAGTATTTT. Translated, it gives CASSPGTGSTDTQYF.

This rearrangement joins TRBV28 to TRBJ1-5; 8 bases are a match to TRBD1. CDR3 length equals 16 residues. J was trimmed by 7 bases and V by 5 bases; bases with no gene match: 13. From germline, CDR1 is MDHEN and CDR2 SYDVKM. CDR3 sequence: CASSTPGQGVYQPQHF. DNA for the CDR3: TGTGCCAGCAGTACGCCCGGACAGGGCGTATACCAGCCCCAGCATTTT. The entire variable domain, with the rest obtained from reference TRBV28 and TRBJ1-5, is as follows: DVKVTQSSRYLVKRTGEKVFLECVQDMDHENMFWYRQDPGLGLRLIYFSYDVKMKEKGDIPEGYSVSREKKERFSLILESASTNQTSMYLCASSTPGQGVYQPQHFGDGTRLSIL.

The rearrangement uses TRBV5-1 and TRBJ1-4; D is unclear. The CDR3 loop spans 14 amino acids. With 0 bases removed from V and 8 bases from J, the gap between germline ends came to 11 bases. CDR1 is SGHRS and CDR2 is YFSETQ in the germline V gene. The CDR3 protein is CASSLAEVGEKLFF. The CDR3 coding sequence is TGCGCCAGCAGCTTGGCGGAGGTCGGGGAAAAACTGTTTTTT.

This chain uses TRBV5-6 with TRBJ1-5, with a weak D call TRBD1 (5 bases). Per germline, CDR1 SGHDT and CDR2 YYEEEE. V was trimmed by 2 bases and J by 7 bases, leaving 10 bases between them. This CDR3 has 13 amino acids. The CDR3 DNA sequence: TGTGCCAGCAGCTTTGGGGGGGAACAGCCCCAGCATTTT. The encoded protein is CASSFGGEQPQHF.

This clone was counted only a few times. The chain couples TRBV7-9 to TRBJ1-2, with D unclear. The CDR3 is made up of 8 amino acids. The V end was cut by 4 bases, the J end by 14 bases, with 5 bases between. The V gene's germline CDR1 is SEHNR and CDR2 FQNEAQ (reference sequence). The CDR3 is CASSSSTF. The CDR3 DNA follows: TGTGCCAGCAGCTCATCAACCTTC.

The chain uses TRBV7-3 and TRBJ1-1; no firm D call. This CDR3 contains 13 residues. V gave up 2 bases and J gave up 2 bases, with 6 bases separating them. CDR1 and CDR2 from the germline V gene are SGHTA and FQGTGA. As DNA, the CDR3 is TGTGCCAGCAGCTTACAATTTAACACTGAAGCTTTCTTT. Translation: CASSLQFNTEAFF.

The chain employs TRBV5-1 and TRBJ1-6; 9 positions match TRBD1. CDR3 size: 15 residues. CDR1 is SGHRS, CDR2 YFSETQ, per germline. J gave up 8 bases and V 4 bases, and 7 bases lay outside the gene matches. The CDR3 DNA sequence: TGCGCCAGCAGCGCGGGGACAGGGCGTGATTCACCCCTCCACTTT. Translation: CASSAGTGRDSPLHF.

This clone showed up just a few times. V is TRBV6-5 and J is TRBJ1-2; D may be TRBD1 (6 bases). This CDR3 contains 14 residues. Looked up from germline, CDR1 is MNHEY and CDR2 is SVGAGI. Trimming removed 0 bases from V and 6 bases from J, with 11 bases in between. CDR3 nucleotides: TGTGCCAGCAGTTACTCCCAGGGGATTCATGGCTACACCTTC. Encoded protein: CASSYSQGIHGYTF.

The V gene is TRBV28, the J gene TRBJ2-1, with D possibly being TRBD1 (6 bases). CDR1 is MDHEN, CDR2 SYDVKM, per germline. V dropped 8 bases and J dropped 7 bases, with 18 bases sitting between them. This CDR3 is 14 amino acids long. In nucleotides, the CDR3 is TGTGCCAGCTCCCAGGGGCCTAGATATAATGAGCAGTTCTTC. This encodes CASSQGPRYNEQFF.

CDR3: CASRGSGRETQYF. Here the CDR3 DNA reads TGTGCCAGCAGGGGCTCCGGGAGAGAGACCCAGTACTTC. The rearrangement uses TRBV28 and TRBJ2-5; a possible D gene is TRBD2 (6 bases). The germline V and J ends were trimmed by 6 bases and 4 bases, with 12 bases remaining between them. Germline CDR1 and CDR2: MDHEN and SYDVKM. CDR3 length: 13 amino acids.

The chain carries TRBV9 and TRBJ2-6, with 13 bases identical to TRBD2. The CDR3 sequence is 18 residues long. Germline CDR1 reads SGDLS; CDR2 reads YYNGEE. Trimming at V came to 0 bases and at J to 2 bases, leaving 2 bases not matched to a gene. The CDR3 sequence is CASSVGLAGGAGANVLTF. The CDR3 region has the DNA TGTGCCAGCAGCGTAGGACTAGCGGGAGGAGCTGGGGCCAACGTCCTGACTTTC. Filled out from reference TRBV9 and TRBJ2-6, the complete variable domain reads DSGVTQTPKHLITATGQRVTLRCSPRSGDLSVYWYQQSLDQGLQFLIQYYNGEERAKGNILERFSAQQFPDLHSELNLSSLELGDSALYFCASSVGLAGGAGANVLTFGAGSRLTVL.

The gene calls are TRBV4-3 and TRBJ1-2; maybe TRBD1 (5 bases). The CDR3 has 15 residues. Per germline, CDR1 LGHNA and CDR2 YSLEER. V shed 1 base and J shed 3 bases, with 12 bases lying between them. CDR3 residues: CASSQVDRGDYGYTF. CDR3 coding DNA: TGCGCCAGCAGCCAAGTCGATCGAGGGGACTATGGCTACACCTTC.

The chain employs TRBV6-6 and TRBJ1-4; 8 bases line up with TRBD1. Germline V gives CDR1 MNHNY, CDR2 SVGAGI (reference sequence). The CDR3 length is 14 residues. Trimming removed 5 bases from V and 7 bases from J; junction bases left unmatched: 6. CDR3 sequence: CASSAQGVREKLFF. The DNA for the CDR3 is TGTGCCAGCAGTGCACAGGGGGTACGTGAAAAACTGTTTTTT.

This sequence joins TRBV5-1 and TRBJ1-1, with 10 nucleotides matching TRBD1. The germline CDR1 and CDR2 sequences are SGHRS and YFSETQ. The CDR3 contains 15 residues. Trimming removed 0 bases from V and 4 bases from J; junction bases left unmatched: 3. CDR3 nucleotide sequence: TGCGCCAGCAGCTTGGGAAGGACAGGGGGCACTGAAGCTTTCTTT. Its protein product is CASSLGRTGGTEAFF.

The CDR3 region has the DNA TGTGCCAGCAGACCCGAAGGGGGGGGCTATGGCTACACCTTC. The encoded protein is CASRPEGGGYGYTF. The chain combines TRBV6-6 with TRBJ1-2; TRBD1 might be the D (6 bases). Looked up from germline, CDR1 is MNHNY and CDR2 is SVGAGI (reference sequence). The V end lost 6 bases, the J end lost 4 bases, and 15 bases lay between the germline ends. The CDR3 loop spans 14 amino acids.

The chain links TRBV5-4 to TRBJ2-5; D may be TRBD1 (6 bases). This CDR3 spans 15 amino acids. The V end was cut by 4 bases, the J end by 1 base, with 14 bases between. From germline, CDR1 is SGHNT and CDR2 YYREEE (reference sequence). The CDR3 reads CASSGPQGSQETQYF. The CDR3 DNA is TGTGCCAGCAGCGGGCCCCAGGGGTCCCAAGAGACCCAGTACTTC.

CDR3 sequence reads: CASSQGRTRITDTQYF. DNA for the CDR3: TGCGCCAGCAGCCAAGGGAGGACTAGGATTACAGATACGCAGTATTTT. This chain joins TRBV4-1 and TRBJ2-3; TRBD2 agrees at 7 bases. Unmatched junction bases numbered 7, after V lost 1 base and J lost 3 bases. This CDR3 has 16 amino acids. CDR1 is MGHRA, CDR2 YSYEKL, per germline.

The chain has TRBV6-5 and TRBJ2-3; D is undetermined. Trimming took 6 bases from V and 6 from J, leaving 13 bases between them. This CDR3 region has 13 residues. The germline gives CDR1 MNHEY, CDR2 SVGAGI. The CDR3 nucleotides read TGTGCCAGCAGACCCTTGCGGTTGGATACGCAGTATTTT. Translation: CASRPLRLDTQYF.

This chain links TRBV19 with TRBJ1-1; tentative D call: TRBD1 (5 bases). Germline-derived CDR1 and CDR2 are LNHDA and SQIVND (reference sequence). The CDR3 has 14 residues. Trimming cost V 6 bases and J 0 bases, with 11 bases left between them. Here the CDR3 reads CASRFQGVNTEAFF. CDR3 coding DNA: TGTGCCAGTAGGTTCCAGGGAGTGAACACTGAAGCTTTCTTT.

This sequence joins TRBV23-1 and TRBJ1-1; weak D call: TRBD1 (5 bases). TRBV23-1 is an open reading frame whose function is uncertain. Trimming stripped 4 bases from V and 4 bases from J, with 16 bases between. The CDR3 is 15 residues long. CDR3 protein: CASSLAPREGTEAFF. The CDR3 bases are TGCGCCAGCAGTCTCGCCCCCAGGGAAGGCACTGAAGCTTTCTTT.

The chain links TRBV5-5 to TRBJ1-1; tentatively, D is TRBD1 (5 bases). Germline-derived CDR1 and CDR2 are SGHKS and YYEKEE (reference sequence). Trimming removed 6 bases from V and 5 bases from J, with 17 bases in between. The CDR3 extends over 14 amino acids. CDR3 protein: CASILGPAGTEAFF. The CDR3 bases are TGTGCCAGCATTCTAGGGCCCGCAGGGACTGAAGCTTTCTTT.

This clone was picked up one time. V and J are TRBV18 and TRBJ1-2, with a possible D match to TRBD1 (5 bases). The germline V and J ends were trimmed by 3 bases and 9 bases, with 23 bases remaining between them. There are 16 residues in the CDR3. Germline V gene sequence: CDR1 KGHSH, CDR2 LQKENI. CDR3 residues: CASSPNSSGARRSYTF. DNA of the CDR3: TGTGCCAGCTCACCGAATTCGTCCGGGGCGCGGCGAAGCTACACCTTC.